This T cell receptor (beta chain) was documented in a study of blood T cell repertoires in COVID-19. Study information: Samples taken during acute and convalescent COVID-19 were collected in the United States, Italy and Spain.

V lost 5 bases and J lost 4, with 9 bases in between. Germline CDR1 and CDR2: MNHEY and SVGAGI. CDR3 length equals 13 residues. Authors' processing steps: Reference gene primers were amplified, and this amplification served to estimate nucleated cell counts. TCRdb's table, derived via immunoSEQ multiplex PCR, lists solely in-frame clones and lacks some. V and J calls and clone size are copied from that table; D and trimming were computed from the DNA. This sample has a few hundred thousand clones; 70% to 90% occur once, and the top ten carry roughly 6.7%. Participant-reported clinical history was the basis for cohort assignment.

Sequences were obtained from PBMCs or T cells enriched from blood (not recorded which). The receptor was isolated from a woman in her forties or fifties who had been exposed to COVID-19. The chain recombines TRBV6-5 with TRBJ1-3; D uncertain. The CDR3 nucleotides read TGTGCCAGCAGTCAGGTTACGGGAAACACCATATATTTT. This translates into CASSQVTGNTIYF.